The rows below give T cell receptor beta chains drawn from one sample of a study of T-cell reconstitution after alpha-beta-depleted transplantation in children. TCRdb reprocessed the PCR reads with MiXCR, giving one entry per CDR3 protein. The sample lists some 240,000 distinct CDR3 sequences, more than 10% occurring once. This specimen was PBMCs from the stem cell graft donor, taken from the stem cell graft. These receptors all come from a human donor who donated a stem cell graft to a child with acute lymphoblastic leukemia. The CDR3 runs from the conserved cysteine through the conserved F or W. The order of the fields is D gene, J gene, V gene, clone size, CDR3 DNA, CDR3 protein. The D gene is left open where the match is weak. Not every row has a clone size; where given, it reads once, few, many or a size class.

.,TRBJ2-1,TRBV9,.,TGTGCCAGCAGCGCGTCCCGGGACTGGAACTCCAATGAGCAGTTCTTC,CASSASRDWNSNEQFF
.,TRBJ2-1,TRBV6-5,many,TGTGCCAGCAGTTACCAGCCAGGCAGGGAAACCTACAATGAGCAGTTCTTC,CASSYQPGRETYNEQFF
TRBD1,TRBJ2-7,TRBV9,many,TGTGCCAGCAGCGTAGCTCCGGGACAGGGTTTTTACGAGCAGTACTTC,CASSVAPGQGFYEQYF
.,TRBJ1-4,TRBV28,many,TGTGCCAGCAACCGGGACTCTATTTCCATGGGGTTTAATGAAAAACTGTTTTTT,CASNRDSISMGFNEKLFF
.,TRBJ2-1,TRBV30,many,TGTGCCTGGAGTCAACGGAGAGACAATGAGCAGTTCTTC,CAWSQRRDNEQFF
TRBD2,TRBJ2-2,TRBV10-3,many,TGTGCCATCAGTGATGTAGGACTAGCGTTCATCGGGGAGCTGTTTTTT,CAISDVGLAFIGELFF
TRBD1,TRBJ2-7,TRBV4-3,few,TGCGCCAGCAGCGCCGGACAGGGGGCGCAACACGAGCAGTACTTC,CASSAGQGAQHEQYF
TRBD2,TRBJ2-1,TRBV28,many,TGTGCCAGCACCCCGAGTGCGGGACTAGCGGGAGATAGTGAGCAGTTCTTC,CASTPSAGLAGDSEQFF
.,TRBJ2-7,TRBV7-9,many,TGTGCCGGTGACCGGGCCGACTTGGGGTACGTGCAGTACTTC,CAGDRADLGYVQYF
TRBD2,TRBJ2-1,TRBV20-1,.,TGCAGTGCTAGAGATAGGCTAGCGGGAGAGGTAAATGAGCAGTTCTTC,CSARDRLAGEVNEQFF
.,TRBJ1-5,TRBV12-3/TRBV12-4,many,TGTGCCAGCAGTCCAGGGGTAAATCAGCCCCAGCATTTT,CASSPGVNQPQHF
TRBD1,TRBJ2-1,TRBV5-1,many,TGCGCCAGCAGCTTGGCCGGGCCAGGGGGCTACAATGAGCAGTTCTTC,CASSLAGPGGYNEQFF
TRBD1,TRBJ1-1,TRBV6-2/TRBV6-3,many,TGTGCCAGCAGTTACTGGTGGCAGGGGGTGAACACTGAAGCTTTCTTT,CASSYWWQGVNTEAFF
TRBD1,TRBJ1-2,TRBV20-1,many,TGCAGTGCTAGAGCCGGACAGGTGGAGTTTGGCTACACCTTC,CSARAGQVEFGYTF
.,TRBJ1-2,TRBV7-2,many,TGTGCCAGCAGCTTAGTGCCAGAAGGACATCGCTACACCTTC,CASSLVPEGHRYTF
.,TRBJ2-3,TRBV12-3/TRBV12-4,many,TGTGCCAGCAGTCCAAATGCAGATACGCAGTATTTT,CASSPNADTQYF
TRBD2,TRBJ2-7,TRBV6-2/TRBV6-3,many,TGTGCCAGCAGGCCGTACGTTGGCGCGGGAGAGTACGAGCAGTACTTC,CASRPYVGAGEYEQYF